These T cell receptor beta chains were read from a single sample in a study of cytomegalovirus exposure and HLA in healthy donors. This table comes from immunoSEQ multiplex PCR, and its TCRdb copy is limited to in-frame clones, with some not included. The table lists about 51,000 clones. Sequenced input: PBMCs. These receptors were collected from a female donor in good health and CMV-seronegative. The CDR3 runs from the conserved cysteine through the conserved F or W. A D gene is named only where the DNA matches it firmly.

d_call,v_call,j_call,cdr3_nt,cdr3_aa
.,TRBV9,TRBJ1-1,TGTGCCAGCAGCGTAGGTTGGGCTATGAACACTGAAGCTTTCTTT,CASSVGWAMNTEAFF
TRBD1,TRBV9,TRBJ1-2,TGTGCCAGCAGCGTCGACAGGGAGGGCTACACCTTC,CASSVDREGYTF
TRBD1,TRBV6-1,TRBJ2-1,TGTGCCTCCGGCGGTGGACAGGAATACAATGAGCAGTTCTTC,CASGGGQEYNEQFF
TRBD1,TRBV6-6,TRBJ1-6,TGTGCCAGCAGTTACTTACAGGGGCCAAATTCACCCCTCCACTTT,CASSYLQGPNSPLHF
TRBD1,TRBV6-6,TRBJ1-5,TGTGCCAGCAGTGATACAGGGGCTGGCAATCAGCCCCAGCATTTT,CASSDTGAGNQPQHF
TRBD1,TRBV20-1,TRBJ1-2,TGCCTGGGACAGGGGGGTTATGGCTACACCTTC,CLGQGGYGYTF
.,TRBV30,TRBJ2-7,TGTGCCTGGGGGACTTCTTTGGGCGAGCAGTACTTC,CAWGTSLGEQYF
.,TRBV10-3,TRBJ2-7,TGTGCCATCAGTGAGTCAGGGGCAGGGGCGACCTACGAGCAGTACTTC,CAISESGAGATYEQYF
.,TRBV25-1,TRBJ1-2,TGTGCCAGCAGCCTCCAGGGGTTAGGATCAGGCTACACCTTC,CASSLQGLGSGYTF
.,TRBV5-8,TRBJ1-5,TGTGCCAGCAGCGCGGGACTCGGCAATCAGCCCCAGCATTTT,CASSAGLGNQPQHF
TRBD1,TRBV7-6,TRBJ2-5,TGTGCCAGCAGCTCAAGACAGGGGCATCAAGAGACCCAGTACTTC,CASSSRQGHQETQYF
.,TRBV30,TRBJ1-5,TGTGCCTGGAGTCCGGGACTTCAAGGGAGCTATAGCAATCAGCCCCAGCATTTT,CAWSPGLQGSYSNQPQHF
.,TRBV7-9,TRBJ2-7,TGTGCCAGCAGCTTCCCGGGACTTAGCCGACACGAGCAGTACTTC,CASSFPGLSRHEQYF